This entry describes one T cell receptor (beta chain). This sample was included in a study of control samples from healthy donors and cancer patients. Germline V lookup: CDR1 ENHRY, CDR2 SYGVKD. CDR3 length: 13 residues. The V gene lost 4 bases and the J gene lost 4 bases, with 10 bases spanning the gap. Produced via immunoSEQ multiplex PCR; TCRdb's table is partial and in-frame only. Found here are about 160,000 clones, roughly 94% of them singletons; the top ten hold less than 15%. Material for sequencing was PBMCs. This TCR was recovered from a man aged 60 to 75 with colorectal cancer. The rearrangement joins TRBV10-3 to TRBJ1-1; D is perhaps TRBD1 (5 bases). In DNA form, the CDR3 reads TGTGCCATCAGTGTAACCGGGACCACTGAAGCTTTCTTT. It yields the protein CAISVTGTTEAFF.